These 8 T cell receptor beta chains share one sample of origin, sequenced in a study of blood T cell repertoires in COVID-19. Sequenced by immunoSEQ multiplex PCR; TCRdb stores in-frame clones only, minus some. The sample records fewer than 250,000 clones, 85% to 90% being singletons. Sequencing used peripheral blood. The receptors were gathered from a woman aged 55-69 years with acute or convalescent COVID-19.

J is TRBJ1-6 and V is TRBV7-8; no firm D call. The CDR3 loop spans 18 amino acids. CDR1 is SGHVS and CDR2 is FQNEAQ in the germline V gene. Deletions cut 4 bases from V and 3 bases from J, with 19 bases between. CDR3 amino acids: CASSSALRESGYNSPLHF. In nucleotides, the CDR3 is TGTGCCAGCAGCTCAGCCTTGAGAGAATCGGGCTATAATTCACCCCTCCACTTT.

This chain joins TRBV5-5 and TRBJ1-4; 9 nucleotides align to TRBD1. V shed 0 bases and J 8 bases; nucleotides not matched to a gene: 5. The germline gives CDR1 SGHKS, CDR2 YYEKEE (reference sequence). CDR3 size: 15 residues. The chain's CDR3 is CASSLVAGQGEKLFF. Here the CDR3 DNA reads TGTGCCAGCAGCTTGGTAGCGGGACAGGGAGAAAAACTGTTTTTT.

This chain joins TRBV6-5 and TRBJ2-5; D might be TRBD1 (6 bases). The CDR3 length is 13 residues. Germline assignment: CDR1 MNHEY and CDR2 SVGAGI. V dropped 2 bases and J dropped 5 bases, with 9 bases sitting between them. CDR3 DNA: TGTGCCAGCAGTTACGGACAGTCGGAGACCCAGTACTTC. Its translation is CASSYGQSETQYF.

The chain has TRBV30 and TRBJ1-2, with TRBD1 as a possible D gene (6 bases). The V end lost 3 bases, the J end lost 2 bases, and 10 bases lay between the germline ends. This CDR3 contains 13 residues. The germline CDR1 and CDR2 sequences are GTSNPN and SVGIG (reference sequence). The CDR3 DNA follows: TGTGCCTGGAGCCTGGACAGAAACTATGGCTACACCTTC. Amino acids: CAWSLDRNYGYTF.

With respect to this clone: This CDR3 is also generated by other DNA sequences in the sample. The chain carries TRBV6-5 and TRBJ2-1, with D tentatively TRBD2 (6 bases). The germline CDR1 and CDR2 sequences are MNHEY and SVGAGI. V was clipped by 2 bases and J by 1 base, with 6 bases between them. This CDR3 comprises 14 residues. The CDR3 spells CASSYGGSYNEQFF. Here the CDR3 DNA reads TGTGCCAGCAGTTACGGGGGGTCCTACAATGAGCAGTTCTTC.

This clone has ten or more counts. The rearrangement links TRBV18 to TRBJ2-7, with 9 bases fitting TRBD1. V shed 5 bases and J 3 bases; nucleotides not matched to a gene: 8. The CDR3 runs to 15 residues. Germline-derived CDR1 and CDR2 are KGHSH and LQKENI. The CDR3 bases are TGTGCCAGCTCAATAACTCGGGACAGGGACTACGAGCAGTACTTC. Its protein is CASSITRDRDYEQYF. Full variable domain (remainder filled in from reference TRBV18 and TRBJ2-7): NAGVMQNPRHLVRRRGQEARLRCSPMKGHSHVYWYRQLPEEGLKFMVYLQKENIIDESGMPKERFSAEFPKEGPSILRIQQVVRGDSAAYFCASSITRDRDYEQYFGPGTRLTVT.

The chain uses TRBV24-1 and TRBJ2-2; the match to TRBD2 covers 11 bases. V trimming: 4 bases; J trimming: 1 base; junction bases outside the gene matches: 1. The CDR3 length is 16 residues. Germline CDR1 and CDR2: KGHDR and SFDVKD. The CDR3 bases are TGTGCCACCAGTGAGCTAGCGGGAGGGAACACCGGGGAGCTGTTTTTT. It is translated as CATSELAGGNTGELFF.

The rearrangement links TRBV3-1 (or the pseudogene TRBV3-2) to TRBJ2-5; weak D call: TRBD2 (6 bases). The CDR3 consists of 17 residues. The V end lost 1 base, the J end lost 2 bases, and 17 bases lay between the germline ends. Germline V gene lookup returns CDR1 LGHDT and CDR2 YNNKEL (reference sequence). CDR3 loop: CASSQGSGGVRQETQYF. The CDR3 nucleotides are TGTGCCAGCAGCCAAGGCTCTGGCGGGGTAAGACAAGAGACCCAGTACTTC.